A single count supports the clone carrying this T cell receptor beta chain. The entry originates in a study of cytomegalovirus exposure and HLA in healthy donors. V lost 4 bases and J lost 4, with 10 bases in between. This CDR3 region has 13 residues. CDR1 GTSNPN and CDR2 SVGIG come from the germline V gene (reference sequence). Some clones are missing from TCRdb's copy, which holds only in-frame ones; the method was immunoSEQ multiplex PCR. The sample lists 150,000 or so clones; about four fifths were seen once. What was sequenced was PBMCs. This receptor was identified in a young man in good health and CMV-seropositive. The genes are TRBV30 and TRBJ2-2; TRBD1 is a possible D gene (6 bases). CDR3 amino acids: CAWNRVTTGELFF. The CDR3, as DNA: TGTGCCTGGAACAGGGTGACCACCGGGGAGCTGTTTTTT. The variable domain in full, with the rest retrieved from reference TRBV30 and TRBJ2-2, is SQTIHQWPATLVQPVGSPLSLECTVEGTSNPNLYWYRQAAGRGLQLLFYSVGIGQISSEVPQNLSASRPQDRQFILSSKKLLLSDSGFYLCAWNRVTTGELFFGEGSRLTVL.